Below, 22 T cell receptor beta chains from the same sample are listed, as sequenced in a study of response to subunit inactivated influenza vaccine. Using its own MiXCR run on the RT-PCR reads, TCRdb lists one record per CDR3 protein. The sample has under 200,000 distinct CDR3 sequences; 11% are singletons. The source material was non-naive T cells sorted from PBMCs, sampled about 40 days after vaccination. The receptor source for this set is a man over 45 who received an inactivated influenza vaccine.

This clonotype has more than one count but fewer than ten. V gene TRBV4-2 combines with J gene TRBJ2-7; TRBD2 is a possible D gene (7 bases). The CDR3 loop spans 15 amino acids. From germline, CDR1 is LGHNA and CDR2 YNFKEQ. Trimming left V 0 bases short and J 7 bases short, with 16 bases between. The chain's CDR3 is CASSQERGGAGEQYF. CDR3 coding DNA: TGTGCCAGCAGCCAAGAAAGGGGGGGGGCAGGTGAGCAGTACTTC.

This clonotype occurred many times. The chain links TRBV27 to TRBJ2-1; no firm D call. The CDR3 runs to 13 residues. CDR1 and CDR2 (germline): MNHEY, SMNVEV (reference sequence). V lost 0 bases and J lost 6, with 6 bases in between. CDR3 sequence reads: CASSLSSSNEQFF. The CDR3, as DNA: TGTGCCAGCAGTTTATCCTCCAGCAATGAGCAGTTCTTC.

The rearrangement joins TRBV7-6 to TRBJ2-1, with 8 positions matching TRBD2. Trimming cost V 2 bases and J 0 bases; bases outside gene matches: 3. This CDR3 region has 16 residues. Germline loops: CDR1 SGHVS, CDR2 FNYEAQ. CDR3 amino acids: CASSLLGRASYNEQFF. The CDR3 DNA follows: TGTGCCAGCAGCTTACTCGGGAGGGCCTCCTACAATGAGCAGTTCTTC.

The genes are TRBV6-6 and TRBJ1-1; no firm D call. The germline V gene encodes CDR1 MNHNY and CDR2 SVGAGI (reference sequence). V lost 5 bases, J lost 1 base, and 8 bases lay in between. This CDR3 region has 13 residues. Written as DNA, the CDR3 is TGTGCCAGCAGTGAGGGCCGGAACACTGAAGCTTTCTTT. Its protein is CASSEGRNTEAFF.

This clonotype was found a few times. The CDR3 loop is CASSSQRENTDTQYF. CDR3 DNA sequence: TGTGCCAGCAGCTCCCAGCGGGAGAACACAGATACGCAGTATTTT. The chain recombines TRBV7-9 with TRBJ2-3; 8 bases fit TRBD2. The CDR3 contains 15 residues. CDR1 SEHNR and CDR2 FQNEAQ come from the germline V gene (reference sequence). Trimming at V came to 4 bases and at J to 2 bases, leaving 5 bases not matched to a gene.

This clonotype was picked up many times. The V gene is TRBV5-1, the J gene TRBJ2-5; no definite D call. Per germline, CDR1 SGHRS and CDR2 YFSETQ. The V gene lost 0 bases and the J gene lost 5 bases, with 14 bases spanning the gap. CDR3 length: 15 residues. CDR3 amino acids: CASSLATGNLETQYF. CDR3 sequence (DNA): TGCGCCAGCAGCTTGGCCACGGGTAACTTGGAGACCCAGTACTTC.

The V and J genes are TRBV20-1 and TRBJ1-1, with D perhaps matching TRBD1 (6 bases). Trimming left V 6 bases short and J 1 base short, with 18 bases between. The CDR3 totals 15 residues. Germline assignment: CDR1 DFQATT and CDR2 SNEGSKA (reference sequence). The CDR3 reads CSATGGAAQNTEAFF. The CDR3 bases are TGCAGTGCAACCGGGGGGGCAGCGCAGAACACTGAAGCTTTCTTT.

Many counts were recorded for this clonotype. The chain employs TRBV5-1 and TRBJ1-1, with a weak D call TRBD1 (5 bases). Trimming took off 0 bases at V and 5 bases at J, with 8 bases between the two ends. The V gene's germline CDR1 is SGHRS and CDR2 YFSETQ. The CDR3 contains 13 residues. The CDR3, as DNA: TGCGCCAGCAGCTTGGAATGGGGGACTGAAGCTTTCTTT. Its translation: CASSLEWGTEAFF.

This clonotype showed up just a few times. CDR3 loop: CASSVGTGNSPLHF. The CDR3 DNA is TGTGCCAGCAGTGTCGGGACAGGGAATTCACCCCTCCACTTT. The chain couples TRBV25-1 to TRBJ1-6; TRBD1 matches at 9 bases. Germline CDR1 is MGHDK and CDR2 is SYGVNS. The CDR3 spans 14 residues. V lost 4 bases and J lost 7; bases outside the gene matches: 2.

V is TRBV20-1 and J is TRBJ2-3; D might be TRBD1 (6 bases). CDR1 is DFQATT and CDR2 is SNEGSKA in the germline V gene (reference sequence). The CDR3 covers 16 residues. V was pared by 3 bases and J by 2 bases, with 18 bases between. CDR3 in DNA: TGCAGTGCTAGTGGATACAGGGAACGGGTCACAGATACGCAGTATTTT. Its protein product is CSASGYRERVTDTQYF.

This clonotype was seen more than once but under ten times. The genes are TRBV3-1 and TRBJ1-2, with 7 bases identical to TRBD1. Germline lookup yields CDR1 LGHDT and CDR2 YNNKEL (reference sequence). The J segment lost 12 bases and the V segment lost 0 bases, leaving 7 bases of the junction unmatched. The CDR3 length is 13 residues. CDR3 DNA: TGTGCCAGCAGCCAAGAAGTGGGACAGATCCACACCTTC. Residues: CASSQEVGQIHTF.

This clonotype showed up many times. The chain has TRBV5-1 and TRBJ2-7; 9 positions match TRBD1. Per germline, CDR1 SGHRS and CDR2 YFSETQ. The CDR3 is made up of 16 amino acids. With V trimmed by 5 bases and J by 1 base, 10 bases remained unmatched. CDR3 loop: CASRNFGGQGSYEQYF. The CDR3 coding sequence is TGCGCCAGCAGGAACTTTGGGGGACAGGGTTCCTACGAGCAGTACTTC.

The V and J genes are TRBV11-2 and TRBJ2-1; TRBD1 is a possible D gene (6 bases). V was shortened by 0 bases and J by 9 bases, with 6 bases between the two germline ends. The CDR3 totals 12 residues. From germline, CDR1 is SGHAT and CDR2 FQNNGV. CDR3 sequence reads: CASSLDRGEQFF. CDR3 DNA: TGTGCCAGCAGCTTAGACAGGGGTGAGCAGTTCTTC.

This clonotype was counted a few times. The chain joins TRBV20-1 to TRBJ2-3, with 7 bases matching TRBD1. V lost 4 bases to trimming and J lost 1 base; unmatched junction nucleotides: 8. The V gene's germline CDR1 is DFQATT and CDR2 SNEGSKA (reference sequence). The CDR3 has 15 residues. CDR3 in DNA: TGCAGTGCTATATACAGGGGCTCGGGCACAGATACGCAGTATTTT. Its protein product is CSAIYRGSGTDTQYF.

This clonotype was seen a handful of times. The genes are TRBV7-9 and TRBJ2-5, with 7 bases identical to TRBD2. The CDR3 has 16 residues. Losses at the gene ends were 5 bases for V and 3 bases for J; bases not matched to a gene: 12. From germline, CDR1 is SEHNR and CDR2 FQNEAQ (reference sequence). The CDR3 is CASSRSMGLMKETQYF. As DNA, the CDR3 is TGTGCCAGCAGCCGGTCTATGGGACTAATGAAAGAGACCCAGTACTTC. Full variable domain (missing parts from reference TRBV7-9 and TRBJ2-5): DTGVSQNPRHKITKRGQNVTFRCDPISEHNRLYWYRQTLGQGPEFLTYFQNEAQLEKSRLLSDRFSAERPKGSFSTLEIQRTEQGDSAMYLCASSRSMGLMKETQYFGPGTRLLVL.

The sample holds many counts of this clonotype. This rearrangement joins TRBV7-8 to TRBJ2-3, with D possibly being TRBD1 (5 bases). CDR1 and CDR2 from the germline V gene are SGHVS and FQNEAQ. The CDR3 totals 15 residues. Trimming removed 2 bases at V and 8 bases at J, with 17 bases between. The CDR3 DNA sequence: TGTGCCAGCAGCTTAAAGGAGCAGGGTAAAATTACGCAGTATTTT. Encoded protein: CASSLKEQGKITQYF.

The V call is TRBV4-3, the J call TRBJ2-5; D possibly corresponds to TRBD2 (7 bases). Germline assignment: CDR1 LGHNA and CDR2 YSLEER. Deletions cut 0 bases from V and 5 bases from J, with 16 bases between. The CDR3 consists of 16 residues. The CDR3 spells CASSQDRGGGGETQYF. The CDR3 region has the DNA TGCGCCAGCAGCCAAGATAGAGGAGGGGGAGGGGAGACCCAGTACTTC.

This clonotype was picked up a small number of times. The CDR3 spells CASSQLLRTGGRKETQYF. The CDR3 nucleotides are TGTGCCAGCAGCCAACTTCTCAGAACGGGAGGGCGAAAGGAGACCCAGTACTTC. V and J are TRBV4-2 and TRBJ2-5; 8 bases map to TRBD2. Germline CDR1 reads LGHNA; CDR2 reads YNFKEQ. V lost 2 bases to trimming and J lost 5 bases; unmatched junction nucleotides: 16. CDR3 length equals 18 residues.

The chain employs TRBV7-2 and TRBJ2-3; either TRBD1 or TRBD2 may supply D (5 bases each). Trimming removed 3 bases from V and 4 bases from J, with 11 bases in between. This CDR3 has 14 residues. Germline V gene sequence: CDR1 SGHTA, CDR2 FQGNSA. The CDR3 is CASSFHLGADTQYF. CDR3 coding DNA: TGTGCCAGCAGCTTTCACTTGGGGGCAGATACGCAGTATTTT.

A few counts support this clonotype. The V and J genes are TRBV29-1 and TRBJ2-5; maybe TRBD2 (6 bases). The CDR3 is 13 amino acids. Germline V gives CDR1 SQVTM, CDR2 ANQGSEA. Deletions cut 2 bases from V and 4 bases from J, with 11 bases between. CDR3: CSVEWRGVETQYF. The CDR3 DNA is TGCAGCGTTGAATGGAGGGGAGTAGAGACCCAGTACTTC.

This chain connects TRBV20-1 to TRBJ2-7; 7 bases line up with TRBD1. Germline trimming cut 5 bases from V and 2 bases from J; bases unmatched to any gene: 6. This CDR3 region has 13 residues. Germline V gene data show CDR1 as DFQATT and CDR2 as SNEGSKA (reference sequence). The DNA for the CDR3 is TGCAGTGCTTGGGGACAGAGGACCTACGAGCAGTACTTC. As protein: CSAWGQRTYEQYF.

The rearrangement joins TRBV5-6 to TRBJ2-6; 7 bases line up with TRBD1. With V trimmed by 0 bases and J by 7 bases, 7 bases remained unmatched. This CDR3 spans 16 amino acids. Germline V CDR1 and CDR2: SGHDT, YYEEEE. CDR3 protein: CASSLGQGLGANVLTF. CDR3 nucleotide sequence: TGTGCCAGCAGCTTGGGACAGGGCCTGGGCGCCAACGTCCTGACTTTC. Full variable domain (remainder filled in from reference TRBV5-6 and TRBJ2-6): DAGVTQSPTHLIKTRGQQVTLRCSPKSGHDTVSWYQQALGQGPQFIFQYYEEEERQRGNFPDRFSGHQFPNYSSELNVNALLLGDSALYLCASSLGQGLGANVLTFGAGSRLTVL.